Listed below are T cell receptor beta chains from one sample, sequenced in a study of CD39 and CD103 CD8 tumor-infiltrating T cells. Sequencing was performed with immunoSEQ multiplex PCR; in TCRdb, only in-frame clones are kept and a portion is missing. Of just under 3,000 clones detected, about four fifths appear once; the ten largest clones hold roughly a fifth. Input material: CD39- CD103- CD8+ T cells sorted from the tumor. The origin of the receptors is a human donor with head and neck squamous cell carcinoma. CDR3s include the opening cysteine and the closing phenylalanine or tryptophan. The order of the fields is J gene, clone size, V gene, D gene, CDR3 protein, CDR3 DNA. The D gene is left open where the match is weak. Some rows mark clone size as missing; the rest say once, few, many or name a class of expanded clone.

j_gene: TRBJ1-1; abundance: NA; v_gene: TRBV4-1; d_gene: NA; CDR3aa: CASSAEGGTPGTEAFF; CDR3nt: TGCGCCAGCAGTGCGGAGGGCGGCACCCCGGGCACTGAAGCTTTCTTT
j_gene: TRBJ2-1; abundance: few; v_gene: TRBV2; d_gene: NA; CDR3aa: CASSDLGSTSNEQFF; CDR3nt: TGTGCCAGCAGTGACCTCGGGTCGACTAGCAATGAGCAGTTCTTC
j_gene: TRBJ1-2; abundance: NA; v_gene: TRBV5-4; d_gene: TRBD1; CDR3aa: CASSPPGQGVPYGYTF; CDR3nt: TGTGCCAGCAGCCCCCCAGGACAGGGTGTTCCCTATGGCTACACCTTC
j_gene: TRBJ2-2; abundance: NA; v_gene: TRBV9; d_gene: TRBD1; CDR3aa: CASSPSWTGEGTGELFF; CDR3nt: TGTGCCAGCAGCCCCTCGTGGACAGGGGAGGGCACCGGGGAGCTGTTTTTT
j_gene: TRBJ2-5; abundance: NA; v_gene: TRBV7-2; d_gene: NA; CDR3aa: CASSTGTERTQYF; CDR3nt: TGTGCCAGCAGCACCGGGACTGAAAGGACCCAGTACTTC
j_gene: TRBJ2-1; abundance: few; v_gene: TRBV30; d_gene: TRBD1; CDR3aa: CAWSADRGPYNEQFF; CDR3nt: TGTGCCTGGAGTGCGGACAGGGGACCATACAATGAGCAGTTCTTC
j_gene: TRBJ2-2; abundance: few; v_gene: TRBV15; d_gene: NA; CDR3aa: CATSLPPAGSPTGELFF; CDR3nt: TGTGCCACCAGCCTGCCCCCTGCGGGCTCCCCAACCGGGGAGCTGTTTTTT
j_gene: TRBJ2-5; abundance: NA; v_gene: TRBV18; d_gene: NA; CDR3aa: CASSPRQLEETQYF; CDR3nt: TGTGCCAGCTCACCTCGACAATTGGAAGAGACCCAGTACTTC
j_gene: TRBJ2-7; abundance: once; v_gene: TRBV10-3; d_gene: TRBD1; CDR3aa: CAIRGDSSYEQYF; CDR3nt: TGTGCCATCAGGGGGGACAGTTCCTACGAGCAGTACTTC
j_gene: TRBJ2-3; abundance: NA; v_gene: TRBV19; d_gene: NA; CDR3aa: CASSIAGGTDTQYF; CDR3nt: TGTGCCAGTAGTATCGCAGGGGGCACAGATACGCAGTATTTT
j_gene: TRBJ2-2; abundance: NA; v_gene: TRBV4-2; d_gene: TRBD2; CDR3aa: CASGSWTSGGTGELFF; CDR3nt: TGTGCCAGCGGATCATGGACTAGCGGGGGCACCGGGGAGCTGTTTTTT
j_gene: TRBJ1-2; abundance: NA; v_gene: TRBV4-3; d_gene: NA; CDR3aa: CASSQDREVYYGYTF; CDR3nt: TGCGCCAGCAGCCAAGACAGGGAAGTGTACTATGGCTACACCTTC
j_gene: TRBJ2-7; abundance: NA; v_gene: TRBV30; d_gene: TRBD1; CDR3aa: CAWSPGTAPYEQYF; CDR3nt: TGTGCCTGGAGTCCCGGGACAGCTCCCTACGAGCAGTACTTC
j_gene: TRBJ1-4; abundance: NA; v_gene: TRBV27; d_gene: NA; CDR3aa: CASSLGRFNEKLFF; CDR3nt: TGTGCCAGCAGTTTAGGCAGATTTAATGAAAAACTGTTTTTT
j_gene: TRBJ2-2; abundance: NA; v_gene: TRBV14; d_gene: NA; CDR3aa: CASSQTDSLNTGELFF; CDR3nt: TGTGCCAGCAGCCAAACGGACAGCCTGAACACCGGGGAGCTGTTTTTT
j_gene: TRBJ2-7; abundance: once; v_gene: TRBV2; d_gene: NA; CDR3aa: CATTGHEQYF; CDR3nt: TGTGCCACCACAGGACACGAGCAGTACTTC
j_gene: TRBJ1-5; abundance: NA; v_gene: TRBV4-1; d_gene: NA; CDR3aa: CASSQDFIGTYSNQPQHF; CDR3nt: TGCGCCAGCAGCCAAGATTTTATCGGGACTTATAGCAATCAGCCCCAGCATTTT
j_gene: TRBJ2-7; abundance: NA; v_gene: TRBV7-9; d_gene: NA; CDR3aa: CASSLVVDWSYEQYF; CDR3nt: TGTGCCAGCAGCTTAGTGGTTGACTGGTCCTACGAGCAGTACTTC
j_gene: TRBJ2-1; abundance: NA; v_gene: TRBV7-2; d_gene: TRBD1; CDR3aa: CASSRGQGGYRGQFF; CDR3nt: TGTGCCAGCAGCAGGGGACAGGGGGGATATAGGGGGCAGTTCTTC
j_gene: TRBJ1-1; abundance: NA; v_gene: TRBV10-2; d_gene: NA; CDR3aa: CASSETVNTEAFF; CDR3nt: TGCGCCAGCAGTGAGACGGTGAACACTGAAGCTTTCTTT
j_gene: TRBJ2-1; abundance: NA; v_gene: TRBV30; d_gene: TRBD2; CDR3aa: CAWSVSGGFDEQFF; CDR3nt: TGTGCCTGGAGTGTTAGCGGGGGTTTTGATGAGCAGTTCTTC
j_gene: TRBJ2-1; abundance: once; v_gene: TRBV7-2; d_gene: NA; CDR3aa: CASSLEGQGEDEQFF; CDR3nt: TGTGCCAGCAGCTTAGAGGGGCAGGGGGAGGATGAGCAGTTCTTC
j_gene: TRBJ1-2; abundance: NA; v_gene: TRBV5-4; d_gene: NA; CDR3aa: CASSFPQGPPRDYGYTF; CDR3nt: TGTGCCAGCAGCTTTCCACAGGGACCGCCCAGGGACTATGGCTACACCTTC
j_gene: TRBJ1-6; abundance: NA; v_gene: TRBV5-1; d_gene: NA; CDR3aa: CASSLKGKGQGSSYNSPLHF; CDR3nt: TGCGCCAGCAGCTTGAAAGGTAAAGGGCAGGGGAGCTCCTATAATTCACCCCTCCACTTT
j_gene: TRBJ1-4; abundance: NA; v_gene: TRBV27; d_gene: NA; CDR3aa: CASSLKVFTADEKLFF; CDR3nt: TGTGCCAGCAGTTTAAAGGTCTTCACGGCGGATGAAAAACTGTTTTTT
j_gene: TRBJ2-7; abundance: NA; v_gene: TRBV30; d_gene: TRBD1; CDR3aa: CAWSLGQGAEQYF; CDR3nt: TGTGCCTGGAGTTTGGGACAGGGTGCCGAGCAGTACTTC
j_gene: TRBJ1-3; abundance: NA; v_gene: TRBV5-1; d_gene: NA; CDR3aa: CASSPYSSGNTIYF; CDR3nt: TGCGCCAGCAGTCCTTACAGCTCTGGAAACACCATATATTTT
j_gene: TRBJ2-3; abundance: NA; v_gene: TRBV4-1; d_gene: TRBD1; CDR3aa: CASSRGTGATDTQYF; CDR3nt: TGCGCCAGCAGCCGGGGGACAGGTGCGACAGATACGCAGTATTTT
j_gene: TRBJ2-7; abundance: NA; v_gene: TRBV30; d_gene: NA; CDR3aa: CAWSDGVGYEQYF; CDR3nt: TGTGCCTGGAGTGACGGGGTCGGCTACGAGCAGTACTTC
j_gene: TRBJ1-1; abundance: NA; v_gene: TRBV7-9; d_gene: NA; CDR3aa: CASSLDVGGPKNTEAFF; CDR3nt: TGTGCCAGCAGCTTAGATGTGGGGGGACCGAAGAACACTGAAGCTTTCTTT
j_gene: TRBJ2-1; abundance: NA; v_gene: TRBV7-9; d_gene: NA; CDR3aa: CASSPLGGARGEQFF; CDR3nt: TGTGCCAGCAGCCCCCTGGGGGGGGCCCGGGGGGAGCAGTTCTTC
j_gene: TRBJ1-2; abundance: NA; v_gene: TRBV10-2; d_gene: TRBD1; CDR3aa: CASSRATDRGSGYTF; CDR3nt: TGCGCCAGCTCACGAGCCACCGACAGGGGGAGCGGCTACACCTTC
j_gene: TRBJ1-5; abundance: NA; v_gene: TRBV4-1; d_gene: NA; CDR3aa: CASSQGEGGGQPQHF; CDR3nt: TGCGCCAGCAGCCAAGGGGAGGGGGGGGGACAGCCCCAGCATTTT
j_gene: TRBJ2-6; abundance: NA; v_gene: TRBV15; d_gene: NA; CDR3aa: CATSSSRGGGANVLTF; CDR3nt: TGTGCCACCAGCAGTTCCAGGGGCGGTGGGGCCAACGTCCTGACTTTC
j_gene: TRBJ1-2; abundance: NA; v_gene: TRBV2; d_gene: TRBD1; CDR3aa: CASTDRGLWDGYTF; CDR3nt: TGTGCCAGCACCGACAGGGGCCTATGGGATGGCTACACCTTC
j_gene: TRBJ1-5; abundance: NA; v_gene: TRBV9; d_gene: NA; CDR3aa: CASSVGGPNQPQHF; CDR3nt: TGTGCCAGCAGCGTAGGCGGCCCCAATCAGCCCCAGCATTTT
j_gene: TRBJ2-7; abundance: few; v_gene: TRBV27; d_gene: NA; CDR3aa: CASSWDTVGEQYF; CDR3nt: TGTGCCAGCAGTTGGGACACCGTAGGGGAGCAGTACTTC
j_gene: TRBJ1-6; abundance: NA; v_gene: TRBV2; d_gene: NA; CDR3aa: CASSEAHSGGSPLHF; CDR3nt: TGTGCCAGCAGTGAAGCGCACTCTGGTGGTTCACCCCTCCACTTT
j_gene: TRBJ2-3; abundance: NA; v_gene: TRBV4-1; d_gene: TRBD2; CDR3aa: CASSQLAGGSTDTQYF; CDR3nt: TGCGCCAGCAGCCAACTAGCGGGGGGTAGCACAGATACGCAGTATTTT
j_gene: TRBJ2-1; abundance: NA; v_gene: TRBV29-1; d_gene: NA; CDR3aa: CSVENGSPRYNEQFF; CDR3nt: TGCAGCGTTGAAAACGGGTCGCCCCGCTACAATGAGCAGTTCTTC
j_gene: TRBJ1-2; abundance: NA; v_gene: TRBV6-4; d_gene: TRBD1; CDR3aa: CASSADEGARDGYTF; CDR3nt: TGTGCCAGCAGTGCAGACGAGGGGGCGCGTGATGGCTACACCTTC
j_gene: TRBJ1-4; abundance: NA; v_gene: TRBV7-9; d_gene: TRBD1; CDR3aa: CASSLRQGHNEKLFF; CDR3nt: TGTGCCAGCAGCTTACGACAGGGGCATAATGAAAAACTGTTTTTT
j_gene: TRBJ2-3; abundance: NA; v_gene: TRBV9; d_gene: NA; CDR3aa: CASSAYGSTDTQYF; CDR3nt: TGTGCCAGCAGCGCGTACGGTAGCACAGATACGCAGTATTTT